This TCR beta chain was observed in a study of cytomegalovirus exposure and HLA in healthy donors. In the study overall: An early data release held 70 million to 90 million unique TCRs from HLA-typed donors. Researchers found that roughly 77% of almost 400 genotyped donors fell within the Caucasian-associated ancestry cluster. Regarding the study as a whole: DRB1 had the most TCR associations and HLA-C the fewest, a later analysis found, with rates varying by HLA locus. Reported results showed that the classifier diagnosed cytomegalovirus status with high specificity and sensitivity.

Both 60 Vbeta primers and 13 Jbeta primers went into the PCR. Sequenced by immunoSEQ multiplex PCR; TCRdb stores in-frame clones only, minus some. This sample has some 98,000 clones, with 80% to 90% found just once. As to this clone: What it recognizes is unknown.

The sequence came from a man aged 35 to 55 in good health and CMV-seronegative. Sequencing was performed on PBMCs.

The CDR3 DNA is TGTGCCAGCGGACAGAGGAACACTGAAGCTTTCTTT. Protein: CASGQRNTEAFF. The V call is TRBV6-1, the J call TRBJ1-1; tentative D call: TRBD1 (6 bases). V lost 8 bases and J lost 1, with 8 bases in between. This CDR3 region has 12 residues. Looked up from germline, CDR1 is MNHNS and CDR2 is SASEGT.